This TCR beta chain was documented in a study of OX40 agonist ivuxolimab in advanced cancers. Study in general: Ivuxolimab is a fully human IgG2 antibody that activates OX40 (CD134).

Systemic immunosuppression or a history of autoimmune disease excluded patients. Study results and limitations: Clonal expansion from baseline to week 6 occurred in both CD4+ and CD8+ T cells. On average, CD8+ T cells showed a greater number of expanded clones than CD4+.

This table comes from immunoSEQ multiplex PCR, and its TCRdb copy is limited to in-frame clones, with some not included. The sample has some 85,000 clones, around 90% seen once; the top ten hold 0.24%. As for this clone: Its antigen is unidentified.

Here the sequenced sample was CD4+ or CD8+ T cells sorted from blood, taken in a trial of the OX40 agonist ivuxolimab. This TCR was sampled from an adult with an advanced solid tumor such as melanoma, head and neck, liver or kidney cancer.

CDR3: CASSSGQVPYEQYF. CDR3 in DNA: TGTGCCAGCAGTTCCGGACAGGTGCCCTACGAGCAGTACTTC. V usage is TRBV28 and J usage is TRBJ2-7, with 7 bases fitting TRBD1. CDR1 and CDR2 from the germline V gene are MDHEN and SYDVKM. The CDR3 covers 14 residues. V lost 4 bases and J lost 2; bases outside the gene matches: 5.